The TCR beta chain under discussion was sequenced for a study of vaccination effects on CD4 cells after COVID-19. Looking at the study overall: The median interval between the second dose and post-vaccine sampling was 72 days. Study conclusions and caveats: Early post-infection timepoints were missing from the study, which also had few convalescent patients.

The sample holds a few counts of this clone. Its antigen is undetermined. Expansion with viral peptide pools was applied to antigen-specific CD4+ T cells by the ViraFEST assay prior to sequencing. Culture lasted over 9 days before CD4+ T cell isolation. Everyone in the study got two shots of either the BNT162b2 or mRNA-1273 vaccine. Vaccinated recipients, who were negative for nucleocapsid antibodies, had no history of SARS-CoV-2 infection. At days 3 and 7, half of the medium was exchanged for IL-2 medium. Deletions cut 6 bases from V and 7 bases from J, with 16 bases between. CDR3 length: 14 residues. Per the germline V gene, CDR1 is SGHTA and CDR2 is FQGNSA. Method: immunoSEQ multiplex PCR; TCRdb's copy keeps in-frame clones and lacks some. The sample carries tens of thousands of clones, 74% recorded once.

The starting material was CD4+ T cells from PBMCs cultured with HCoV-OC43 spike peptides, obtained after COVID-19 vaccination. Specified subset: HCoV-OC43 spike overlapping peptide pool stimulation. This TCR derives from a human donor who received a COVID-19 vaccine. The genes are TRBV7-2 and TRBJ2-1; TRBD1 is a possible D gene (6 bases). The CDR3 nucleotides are TGTGCCAGCAGTCGGACAGATAAGGAAAATGAGCAGTTCTTC. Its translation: CASSRTDKENEQFF.